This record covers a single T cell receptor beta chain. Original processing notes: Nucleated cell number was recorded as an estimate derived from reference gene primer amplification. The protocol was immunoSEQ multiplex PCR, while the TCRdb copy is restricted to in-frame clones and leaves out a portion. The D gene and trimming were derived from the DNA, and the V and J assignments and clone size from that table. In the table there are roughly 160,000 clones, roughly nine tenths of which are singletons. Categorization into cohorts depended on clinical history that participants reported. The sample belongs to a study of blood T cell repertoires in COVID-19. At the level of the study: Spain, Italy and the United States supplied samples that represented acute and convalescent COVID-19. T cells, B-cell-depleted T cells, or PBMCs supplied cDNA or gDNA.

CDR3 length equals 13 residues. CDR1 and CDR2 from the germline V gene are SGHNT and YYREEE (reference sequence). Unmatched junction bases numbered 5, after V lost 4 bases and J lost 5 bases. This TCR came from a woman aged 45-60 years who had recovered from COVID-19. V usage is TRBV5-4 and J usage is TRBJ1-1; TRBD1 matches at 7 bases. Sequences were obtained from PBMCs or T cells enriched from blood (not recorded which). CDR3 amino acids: CASSTQGVTEAFF. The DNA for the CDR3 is TGTGCCAGCAGCACCCAGGGGGTGACTGAAGCTTTCTTT.